The T cell receptor (beta chain) under discussion was sequenced for a study of synovial regulatory T cells in juvenile arthritis. The wider study: A few patients were therapy-naive; several received methotrexate alone. Study results and caveats: Synovial Treg CDR3 sequences overlapped more with iaTregs than other circulating Tregs.

This CDR3 spans 16 amino acids. Nucleotide data are not available. Germline lookup yields CDR1 SGHTA and CDR2 FQGNSA. With respect to this clone: Its matching antigen is unknown.

Profiled with immunoSEQ multiplex PCR; TCRdb holds only in-frame clones, not every one. The sample has about 9,600 clones. Roughly eleven-patient cohort: some 11 active juvenile idiopathic arthritis patients, 3 polyarticular, 8 oligoarticular. Patients had median age approximately 10 years, range about 2.4-25. Sample: Treg cells from blood. Subset denoted: remaining (HLA-DR-negative) circulating blood Treg cells. This sequence originates from a donor younger than 30 with juvenile idiopathic arthritis. This chain uses TRBV7-2 with TRBJ2-3; TCRdb's assignment of TRBD2 cannot be checked, as there is no DNA. The CDR3: CASSPSGRPPADTQYF.